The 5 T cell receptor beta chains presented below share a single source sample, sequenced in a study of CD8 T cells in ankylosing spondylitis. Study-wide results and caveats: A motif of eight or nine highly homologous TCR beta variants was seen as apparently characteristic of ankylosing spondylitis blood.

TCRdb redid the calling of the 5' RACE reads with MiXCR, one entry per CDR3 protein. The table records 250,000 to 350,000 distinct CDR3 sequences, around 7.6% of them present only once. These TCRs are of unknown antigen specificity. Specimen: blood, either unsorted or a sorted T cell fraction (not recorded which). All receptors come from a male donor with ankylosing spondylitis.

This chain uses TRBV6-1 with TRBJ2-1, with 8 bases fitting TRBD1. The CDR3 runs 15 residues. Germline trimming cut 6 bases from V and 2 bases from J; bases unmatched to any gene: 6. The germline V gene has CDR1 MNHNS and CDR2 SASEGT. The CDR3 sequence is CASSSGQVPYNEQFF. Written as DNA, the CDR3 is TGTGCCAGCAGCTCGGGACAGGTACCCTACAATGAGCAGTTCTTC.

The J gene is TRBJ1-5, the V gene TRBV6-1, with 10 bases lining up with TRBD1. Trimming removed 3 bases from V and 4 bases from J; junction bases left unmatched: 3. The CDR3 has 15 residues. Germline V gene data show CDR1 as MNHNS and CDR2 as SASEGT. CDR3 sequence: CASSEGQGFNQPQHF. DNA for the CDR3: TGTGCCAGCAGTGAGGGACAGGGGTTTAATCAGCCCCAGCATTTT.

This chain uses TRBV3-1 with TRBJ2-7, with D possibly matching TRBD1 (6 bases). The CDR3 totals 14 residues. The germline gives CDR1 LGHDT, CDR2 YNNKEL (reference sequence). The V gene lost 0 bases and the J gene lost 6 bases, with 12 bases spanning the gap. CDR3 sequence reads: CASSQEVRDTEQYF. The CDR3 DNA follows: TGTGCCAGCAGCCAAGAGGTTCGGGACACCGAGCAGTACTTC.

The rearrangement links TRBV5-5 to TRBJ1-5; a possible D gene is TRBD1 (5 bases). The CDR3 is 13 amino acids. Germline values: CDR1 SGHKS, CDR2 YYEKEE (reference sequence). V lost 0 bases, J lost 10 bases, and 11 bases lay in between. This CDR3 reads CASSLAIRGPQHF. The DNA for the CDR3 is TGTGCCAGCAGCTTGGCCATAAGGGGCCCCCAGCATTTT.

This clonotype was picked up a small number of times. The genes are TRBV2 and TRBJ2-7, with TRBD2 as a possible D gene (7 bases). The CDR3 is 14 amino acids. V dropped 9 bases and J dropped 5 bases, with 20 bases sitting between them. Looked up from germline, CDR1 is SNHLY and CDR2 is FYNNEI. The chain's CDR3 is CARTGGGRGDEQYF. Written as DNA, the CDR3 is TGTGCCAGGACCGGCGGGGGCCGGGGGGACGAGCAGTACTTC.